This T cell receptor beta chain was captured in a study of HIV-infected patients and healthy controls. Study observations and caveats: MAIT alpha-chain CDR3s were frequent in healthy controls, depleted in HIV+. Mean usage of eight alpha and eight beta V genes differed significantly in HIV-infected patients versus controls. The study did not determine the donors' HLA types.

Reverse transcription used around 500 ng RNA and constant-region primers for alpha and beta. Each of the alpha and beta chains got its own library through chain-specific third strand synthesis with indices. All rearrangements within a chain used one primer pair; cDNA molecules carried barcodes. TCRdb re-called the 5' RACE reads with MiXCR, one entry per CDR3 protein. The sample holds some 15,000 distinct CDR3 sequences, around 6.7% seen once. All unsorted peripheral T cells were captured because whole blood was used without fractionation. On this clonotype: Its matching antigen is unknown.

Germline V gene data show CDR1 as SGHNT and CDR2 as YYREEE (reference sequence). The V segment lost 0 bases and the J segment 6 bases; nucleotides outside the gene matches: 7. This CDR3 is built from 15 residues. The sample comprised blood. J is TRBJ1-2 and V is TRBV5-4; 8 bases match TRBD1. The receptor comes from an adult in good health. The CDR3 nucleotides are TGTGCCAGCAGCTTGGTCAAGACAGGGGTAGATGGCTACACCTTC. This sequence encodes CASSLVKTGVDGYTF.